Each of the 11 T cell receptor beta chains below was sequenced from the same sample in a study of cytomegalovirus exposure and HLA in healthy donors. Amplification used 60 Vbeta primers and 13 Jbeta primers. The protocol was immunoSEQ multiplex PCR, while the TCRdb copy is restricted to in-frame clones and leaves out a portion. The table has about 180,000 clones, around 80% seen once. The specimen was PBMCs. The origin of the receptors is a woman aged 30 to 39 in good health and CMV-seropositive.

This chain joins TRBV7-9 and TRBJ2-5; 7 bases are shared with TRBD1. Gene TRBJ2-7 matches the end of the DNA better, so the J call may be wrong. The germline CDR1 and CDR2 sequences are SEHNR and FQNEAQ (reference sequence). This CDR3 is built from 16 residues. CDR3 residues: CASSRPRGRMGYEQYF. The DNA for the CDR3 is TGTGCCAGCAGCCGACCAAGGGGGCGAATGGGATACGAGCAGTACTTC.

The rearrangement uses TRBV6-6 and TRBJ1-5, with TRBD1 identical over 9 bases. Germline CDR1 is MNHNY and CDR2 is SVGAGI (reference sequence). The CDR3 has 15 amino acids. V trimming: 2 bases; J trimming: 7 bases; junction bases outside the gene matches: 6. The CDR3 sequence is CASSYGGQGGQPQHF. The CDR3, as DNA: TGTGCCAGCAGTTACGGGGGACAGGGAGGCCAGCCCCAGCATTTT.

The rearrangement uses TRBV25-1 and TRBJ2-3; TRBD1 aligns across 7 bases. Germline CDR1 is MGHDK and CDR2 is SYGVNS. With 3 bases clipped from V and 2 bases from J, the junction kept 5 bases outside the gene matches. The CDR3 length is 15 residues. The CDR3 DNA reads TGTGCCAGCAGTGAGGGGACAGCCGTCACAGATACGCAGTATTTT. Encoded protein: CASSEGTAVTDTQYF.

Note on this clone: One junction end disagrees with the germline gene, perhaps due to a read error. Other DNA sequences in the sample encode the same CDR3. V and J are TRBV7-9 and TRBJ1-2; a weak D match, TRBD1 (5 bases). The CDR3 has 14 amino acids. CDR1 is SEHNR, CDR2 FQNEAQ, per germline (reference sequence). The CDR3 DNA reads TGCGCCAGCAGCTTAGTTCCAGGGATTCTTGGCTACACCTTC. Amino acids: CASSLVPGILGYTF.

The chain links TRBV7-2 to TRBJ2-5; a weak D match, TRBD1 (5 bases). CDR3 size: 14 residues. The germline gives CDR1 SGHTA, CDR2 FQGNSA. The germline V and J ends were trimmed by 5 bases and 5 bases, with 15 bases remaining between them. The CDR3 coding sequence is TGTGCCAGCAGCCCCCGGACAAACTTGGAGACCCAGTACTTC. This codes for CASSPRTNLETQYF.

J is TRBJ2-2 and V is TRBV9; the match to TRBD2 covers 7 bases. In germline, CDR1 is SGDLS, CDR2 YYNGEE. The CDR3 contains 16 residues. Trimming took 6 bases from V and 3 from J; bases not matched to a gene: 11. CDR3 DNA sequence: TGTGCCAGCACTAGCGGAGGGCGTGCGGACACCGGGGAGCTGTTTTTT. It yields the protein CASTSGGRADTGELFF.

The chain uses TRBV5-1 and TRBJ1-3; TRBD1 might be the D (6 bases). Germline V gives CDR1 SGHRS, CDR2 YFSETQ. The CDR3 is made up of 16 amino acids. Trimming took off 4 bases at V and 0 bases at J, with 14 bases between the two ends. CDR3 protein: CASSPGHQSSGNTIYF. CDR3 in DNA: TGCGCCAGCAGCCCGGGACACCAGAGCTCTGGAAACACCATATATTTT.

With regard to this clone: The junction and the germline gene differ at one end; a read error may be behind it. This rearrangement joins TRBV19 to TRBJ2-6; 7 nucleotides line up with TRBD1. The CDR3 is 16 amino acids. Germline CDR1 reads LNHDA; CDR2 reads SQIVND (reference sequence). The CDR3 here is CASSIGQGPGANGLTF. CDR3 nucleotides: TGTGCCAGTAGTATAGGACAGGGCCCTGGGGCCAACGGCCTGACTTTC.

The chain uses TRBV28 and TRBJ2-2; D ambiguous. The CDR3 is 14 amino acids. The germline V and J ends were trimmed by 3 bases and 1 base, with 6 bases remaining between them. The germline V gene encodes CDR1 MDHEN and CDR2 SYDVKM. CDR3 amino acids: CASSFRRNTGELFF. The CDR3 DNA sequence: TGTGCCAGCAGTTTTCGCAGGAACACCGGGGAGCTGTTTTTT.

The DNA of the CDR3 is TGTGCCAGCAGCTTAGGGACAGGGAATGAAAAACTGTTTTTT. This encodes CASSLGTGNEKLFF. The genes are TRBV7-6 and TRBJ1-4; 8 bases agree with TRBD1. Germline V CDR1 and CDR2: SGHVS, FNYEAQ. This CDR3 comprises 14 residues. With 1 base clipped from V and 5 bases from J, the junction kept 0 bases outside the gene matches.

The chain is built from TRBV5-5 and TRBJ1-1; unclear D gene. Germline-derived CDR1 and CDR2 are SGHKS and YYEKEE (reference sequence). With 5 bases removed from V and 5 bases from J, the gap between germline ends came to 10 bases. The CDR3 covers 12 residues. The CDR3 region is CASSNGRTEAFF. In DNA form, the CDR3 reads TGTGCCAGCAGTAACGGGAGAACTGAAGCTTTCTTT.